The 30 T cell receptor beta chains in this list originate from one sample, sequenced in a study of OX40 agonist ivuxolimab in advanced cancers. The data were produced by immunoSEQ multiplex PCR, yet TCRdb's version contains in-frame clones alone and is incomplete. This repertoire shows more than 80,000 clones, roughly 93% found once; its top ten account for 0.2% to 0.3%. Source: CD4+ or CD8+ T cells sorted from blood, taken in a trial of the OX40 agonist ivuxolimab. These receptor sequences come from an adult with an advanced solid tumor such as melanoma, head and neck, liver or kidney cancer.

Only one count was recorded for this clone. The chain employs TRBV5-4 and TRBJ1-1; TRBD1 is a possible D gene (6 bases). V lost 4 bases and J 4 bases, leaving 20 bases between the germline ends. Germline lookup yields CDR1 SGHNT and CDR2 YYREEE (reference sequence). CDR3 length: 16 amino acids. Written as DNA, the CDR3 is TGTGCCAGCAGCCCGGGCGGGGACGGGGGGCTCACTGAAGCTTTCTTT. This codes for CASSPGGDGGLTEAFF.

V is TRBV5-1 and J is TRBJ2-1; the D gene is possibly TRBD2 (6 bases). V was trimmed by 2 bases and J by 10 bases, leaving 7 bases between them. There are 11 residues in the CDR3. CDR1 is SGHRS and CDR2 is YFSETQ in the germline V gene. The CDR3 loop reads CASSFGGEQFF. For the CDR3, the DNA is TGCGCCAGCAGCTTTGGAGGGGAGCAGTTCTTC.

The J gene is TRBJ2-5, the V gene TRBV6-5; D may be TRBD2 (6 bases). The germline gives CDR1 MNHEY, CDR2 SVGAGI. Trimming removed 4 bases at V and 4 bases at J, with 19 bases between. CDR3 length: 16 amino acids. DNA for the CDR3: TGTGCCAGCAGTTGGGGGAGGACCAGGGTCCGAGAGACCCAGTACTTC. It translates to CASSWGRTRVRETQYF.

About this clone itself: At one end the junction does not follow the germline gene, possibly because of a read error. This chain connects TRBV7-7 to TRBJ2-1; D remains ambiguous. The germline V gene has CDR1 SSHAT and CDR2 FNYEAQ (reference sequence). The CDR3 totals 15 residues. CDR3 sequence (DNA): TGTGCTAGCAGCTCGGGCCCCTTCGCTGACAATGAGCAGTTCTTC. Its protein is CASSSGPFADNEQFF.

Here the CDR3 DNA reads TGCGCCAGCAGCCAAGCTTTGAGCTCCTACAATGAGCAGTTCTTC. Amino acids: CASSQALSSYNEQFF. The chain joins TRBV4-1 to TRBJ2-1; D gene ambiguous. V lost 1 base and J 0 bases, leaving 7 bases between the germline ends. Germline CDR1 reads MGHRA; CDR2 reads YSYEKL. CDR3 length: 15 amino acids.

The genes are TRBV9 and TRBJ2-3; D not certain. Trimming took off 0 bases at V and 2 bases at J, with 7 bases between the two ends. CDR3 length: 14 residues. CDR1 is SGDLS, CDR2 YYNGEE, per germline. As DNA, the CDR3 is TGTGCCAGCAGCGTAGACAGCATCACAGATACGCAGTATTTT. Encoded protein: CASSVDSITDTQYF.

The rearrangement links TRBV13 to TRBJ2-5, with TRBD2 matching 11 bases. The ends lost 2 bases at V and 3 bases at J; junction bases unmatched: 8. Germline CDR1 and CDR2: PRHDT and FYEKMQ (reference sequence). The CDR3 is 17 amino acids. The CDR3 is CASSLRVAGGEEETQYF. The CDR3 DNA follows: TGTGCCAGCAGCTTAAGAGTAGCGGGAGGGGAAGAAGAGACCCAGTACTTC.

V and J are TRBV6-5 and TRBJ2-3; 11 nucleotides agree with TRBD2. The V and J ends lost 0 bases and 4 bases, in that order; junction bases with no gene match: 3. This CDR3 is 16 amino acids long. Looked up from germline, CDR1 is MNHEY and CDR2 is SVGAGI. The CDR3 nucleotides read TGTGCCAGCAGTTACTCTCTAGCGGGGGGACCAGATACGCAGTATTTT. As protein: CASSYSLAGGPDTQYF.

The genes are TRBV6-1 and TRBJ2-7; D gene ambiguous. Germline CDR1 is MNHNS and CDR2 is SASEGT. CDR3 length: 11 amino acids. V was shortened by 8 bases and J by 1 base, with 6 bases between the two germline ends. The CDR3 DNA reads as TGTGCCAGCGGGGAATCCTACGAGCAGTACGTC. Its translation: CASGESYEQYV.

The chain uses TRBV12-5 and TRBJ2-7; 13 bases line up with TRBD2. V lost 0 bases to trimming and J lost 3 bases; unmatched junction nucleotides: 8. The germline V gene encodes CDR1 LGHNT and CDR2 FRNRAP. The CDR3 length is 18 residues. Here the CDR3 reads CASGLVPPGTSGVYEQYF. The CDR3, as DNA: TGTGCTAGTGGTTTGGTCCCCCCCGGGACTAGCGGGGTCTACGAGCAGTACTTC.

In DNA form, the CDR3 reads TGTGCCAGCGGAAGGGGCAGGGAAAATGAGCAGTTCTTC. Translating it yields CASGRGRENEQFF. The chain employs TRBV7-2 and TRBJ2-1; possibly TRBD1 for D (5 bases). Deletions cut 8 bases from V and 7 bases from J, with 15 bases between. Germline CDR1 reads SGHTA; CDR2 reads FQGNSA. The CDR3 covers 13 residues. The full variable domain, its missing parts supplied by reference TRBV7-2 and TRBJ2-1, is GAGVSQSPSNKVTEKGKDVELRCDPISGHTALYWYRQSLGQGLEFLIYFQGNSAPDKSGLPSDRFSAERTGGSVSTLTIQRTQQEDSAVYLCASGRGRENEQFFGPGTRLTVL.

This clone was recorded only once. This sequence joins TRBV28 and TRBJ2-1, with 10 nucleotides matching TRBD2. Germline assignment: CDR1 MDHEN and CDR2 SYDVKM. V lost 6 bases, J lost 4 bases, and 6 bases stayed unmatched. The CDR3 has 15 amino acids. CDR3 nucleotide sequence: TGTGCCAGCAGGATAGCGGGGGGCTATTACAATGAGCAGTTCTTC. As protein: CASRIAGGYYNEQFF.

The V and J genes are TRBV30 and TRBJ1-2, with no clear D. The V gene lost 0 bases and the J gene lost 2 bases, with 7 bases spanning the gap. CDR3 length: 13 amino acids. Germline CDR1 reads GTSNPN; CDR2 reads SVGIG (reference sequence). Here the CDR3 DNA reads TGTGCCTGGAGTGTCCTCAGGAACTATGGCTACACCTTC. Encoded protein: CAWSVLRNYGYTF. Looking up the rest from reference TRBV30 and TRBJ1-2 gives the full variable domain: SQTIHQWPATLVQPVGSPLSLECTVEGTSNPNLYWYRQAAGRGLQLLFYSVGIGQISSEVPQNLSASRPQDRQFILSSKKLLLSDSGFYLCAWSVLRNYGYTFGSGTRLTVV.

The chain couples TRBV28 to TRBJ2-5, with 8 bases aligning to TRBD1. CDR1 and CDR2 from the germline V gene are MDHEN and SYDVKM. The CDR3 totals 15 residues. The trim removed 6 bases at V and 2 bases at J, leaving 8 bases unmatched. CDR3 DNA sequence: TGTGCCAGCAGCCCTATCTACAGGGGGCAAGAGACCCAGTACTTC. This gives the protein CASSPIYRGQETQYF.

V is TRBV5-1 and J is TRBJ2-3; D uncertain. Trimming took 4 bases from V and 6 from J, leaving 9 bases between them. The CDR3 has 12 amino acids. Germline V gene lookup returns CDR1 SGHRS and CDR2 YFSETQ. As DNA, the CDR3 is TGCGCCAGCAGCACCCAAGGGGATACGCAGTATTTT. Translating it yields CASSTQGDTQYF. Full variable domain (missing parts from reference TRBV5-1 and TRBJ2-3): KAGVTQTPRYLIKTRGQQVTLSCSPISGHRSVSWYQQTPGQGLQFLFEYFSETQRNKGNFPGRFSGRQFSNSRSEMNVSTLELGDSALYLCASSTQGDTQYFGPGTRLTVL.

This rearrangement joins TRBV18 to TRBJ2-3, with 7 positions matching TRBD2. V lost 1 base, J lost 0 bases, and 1 base stayed unmatched. The CDR3 length is 15 residues. CDR1 is KGHSH and CDR2 is LQKENI in the germline V gene. The CDR3 nucleotides read TGTGCCAGCTCACCACTGGGAGGGAGCACAGATACGCAGTATTTT. Amino acids: CASSPLGGSTDTQYF.

This chain uses TRBV6-1 with TRBJ2-1, with 11 bases aligning to TRBD2. Germline assignment: CDR1 MNHNS and CDR2 SASEGT. The CDR3 covers 18 residues. V shed 2 bases and J 6 bases; nucleotides not matched to a gene: 12. In DNA, the CDR3 is TGTGCCAGCAGTGAAATGCTAGCGGGAGGCGGGTTTGGCAATGAGCAGTTCTTC. Translating gives CASSEMLAGGGFGNEQFF.

The chain is built from TRBV7-2 and TRBJ2-7, with D tentatively TRBD2 (5 bases). The CDR3 has 15 amino acids. V dropped 5 bases and J dropped 3 bases, with 17 bases sitting between them. The germline V gene encodes CDR1 SGHTA and CDR2 FQGNSA. The CDR3: CASSRIVGGNYEQYF. DNA for the CDR3: TGTGCCAGCAGCCGCATTGTCGGAGGTAACTACGAGCAGTACTTC.

CDR3 DNA: TGTGCCAGCAGTCCCTTTGACCTAAACTATGGCTACACCTTC. Its protein is CASSPFDLNYGYTF. The chain is built from TRBV28 and TRBJ1-2; no clear D. Germline V gene sequence: CDR1 MDHEN, CDR2 SYDVKM. The V end lost 5 bases, the J end lost 2 bases, and 12 bases lay between the germline ends. The CDR3 covers 14 residues.

The V gene is TRBV28, the J gene TRBJ1-4, with 7 bases lining up with TRBD1. The CDR3 sequence is 13 residues long. The germline V gene has CDR1 MDHEN and CDR2 SYDVKM. The V and J ends lost 9 bases and 8 bases, in that order; junction bases with no gene match: 9. For the CDR3, the DNA is TGTGCCAGTATTGGGCAGGGGGAGGAAAAACTGTTTTTT. This sequence encodes CASIGQGEEKLFF.

This chain uses TRBV6-5 with TRBJ2-2; no clear D gene. Germline V gene data show CDR1 as MNHEY and CDR2 as SVGAGI. The length of the CDR3 is 11 residues. V dropped 5 bases and J dropped 2 bases, with 0 bases sitting between them. The CDR3 nucleotides read TGTGCCAGCAGTAACACCGGGGAGCTGTTTTTT. Encoded protein: CASSNTGELFF.

As concerns this clone: Because the CDR3's place on the DNA is in doubt, the DNA is left out and the CDR3 is given as listed by TCRdb. The chain combines TRBV7-2 with TRBJ1-4. Germline V CDR1 and CDR2: SGHTA, FQGNSA. From its first to its last residue, the CDR3 has 14 amino acids. CDR3 protein: CASSSSWANEKLFF.

The DNA of the CDR3 is TGTGCCAGCAGTGAAGGAGTCGGCAGCTATGGCTACACCTTC. Encoded protein: CASSEGVGSYGYTF. The genes are TRBV6-1 and TRBJ1-2; D unresolved. The germline V and J ends were trimmed by 1 base and 4 bases, with 10 bases remaining between them. This CDR3 has 14 amino acids. Looked up from germline, CDR1 is MNHNS and CDR2 is SASEGT.

This rearrangement joins TRBV19 to TRBJ1-6; D is undetermined. CDR3 length equals 14 residues. Trimming pared 5 bases from V and 7 bases from J, leaving 12 bases between. The germline gives CDR1 LNHDA, CDR2 SQIVND (reference sequence). CDR3 region: CASSVVGRNSPLHF. The DNA for the CDR3 is TGTGCCAGTAGTGTGGTCGGACGGAATTCACCCCTCCACTTT.

Regarding this clone: The germline gene is not matched at one end of the junction; a read error may be the cause. The chain couples TRBV7-7 to TRBJ2-1, with D possibly matching TRBD1 (6 bases). The CDR3 length is 13 residues. In germline, CDR1 is SSHAT, CDR2 FNYEAQ (reference sequence). DNA for the CDR3: TGTGCTAGCAGCAGGGGCCCGGGGAATGAGCAGTTCTTC. Residues: CASSRGPGNEQFF.

This chain connects TRBV9 to TRBJ1-3; the match to TRBD1 covers 7 bases. J was trimmed by 0 bases and V by 3 bases; bases with no gene match: 3. Germline CDR1 SGDLS, CDR2 YYNGEE. There are 15 residues in the CDR3. CDR3 sequence: CASSEDRPSGNTIYF. CDR3 coding DNA: TGTGCCAGCAGCGAGGACAGGCCCTCTGGAAACACCATATATTTT.

The DNA of the CDR3 is TGTGCCAGCAGCTTTGGGGAGGGGGCGCTGGATAGTTCCTACAATGAGCAGTTCTTC. The encoded protein is CASSFGEGALDSSYNEQFF. This sequence joins TRBV7-4 and TRBJ2-1; either TRBD1 or TRBD2 may supply D (7 bases each). The ends were cut back, 3 bases at V and 1 base at J, with 22 bases in the middle. Germline values: CDR1 SGHVT, CDR2 SQSDAQ. The CDR3 runs 19 residues. The full variable domain, rest sourced from reference TRBV7-4 and TRBJ2-1, is GAGVSQSPRYKVAKRGRDVALRCDSISGHVTLYWYRQTLGQGSEVLTYSQSDAQRDKSGRPSGRFSAERPERSVSTLKIQRTEQGDSAVYLCASSFGEGALDSSYNEQFFGPGTRLTVL.

The rearrangement links TRBV5-4 to TRBJ2-1; the D gene is possibly TRBD1 (6 bases). The V gene's germline CDR1 is SGHNT and CDR2 YYREEE (reference sequence). Trimming took off 7 bases at V and 2 bases at J, with 13 bases between the two ends. The length of the CDR3 is 14 residues. As DNA, the CDR3 is TGTGCCAGCGAAACAGGGCAAGCCTACAATGAGCAGTTCTTC. This codes for CASETGQAYNEQFF.

V is TRBV7-2 and J is TRBJ2-5; the match to TRBD1 covers 10 bases. CDR3 length: 15 residues. Germline CDR1 is SGHTA and CDR2 is FQGNSA. The V segment lost 8 bases and the J segment 4 bases; nucleotides outside the gene matches: 10. The CDR3 nucleotides read TGTGCCAGCCGAAGACAGGGGGCGGTTGTAGAGACCCAGTACTTC. Its protein product is CASRRQGAVVETQYF.

Only one count was recorded for this clone. V and J are TRBV6-6 and TRBJ1-2; 8 bases are a match to TRBD1. J was trimmed by 2 bases and V by 10 bases; bases with no gene match: 12. Germline assignment: CDR1 MNHNY and CDR2 SVGAGI (reference sequence). CDR3 length: 15 amino acids. CDR3 sequence (DNA): TGTGCCATCAGGACCCTGGACAGGGCGAACTATGGCTACACCTTC. This sequence encodes CAIRTLDRANYGYTF.